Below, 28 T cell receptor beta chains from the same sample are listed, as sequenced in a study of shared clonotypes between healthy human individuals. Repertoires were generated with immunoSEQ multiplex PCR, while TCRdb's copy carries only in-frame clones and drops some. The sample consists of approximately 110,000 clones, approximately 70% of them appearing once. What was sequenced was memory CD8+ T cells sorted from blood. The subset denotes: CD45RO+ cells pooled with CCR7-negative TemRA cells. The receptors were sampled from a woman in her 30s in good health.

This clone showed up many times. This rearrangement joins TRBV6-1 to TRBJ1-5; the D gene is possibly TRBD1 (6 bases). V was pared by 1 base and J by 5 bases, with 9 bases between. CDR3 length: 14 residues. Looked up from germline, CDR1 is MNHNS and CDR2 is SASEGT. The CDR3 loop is CASSEGDTHQPQHF. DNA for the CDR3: TGTGCCAGCAGTGAAGGGGACACCCATCAGCCCCAGCATTTT.

The CDR3 nucleotides read TGTGCCAGCAGCTTGGAGGGGCAAGAGACCCAGTACTTC. Translating gives CASSLEGQETQYF. The rearrangement links TRBV7-9 to TRBJ2-5, with D maybe TRBD2 (6 bases). Trimming stripped 3 bases from V and 2 bases from J, with 7 bases between. There are 13 residues in the CDR3. The germline V gene has CDR1 SEHNR and CDR2 FQNEAQ (reference sequence).

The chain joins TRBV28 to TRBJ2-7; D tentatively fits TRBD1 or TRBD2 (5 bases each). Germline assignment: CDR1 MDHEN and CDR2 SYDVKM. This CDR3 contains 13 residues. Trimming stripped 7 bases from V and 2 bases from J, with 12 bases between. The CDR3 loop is CASTELGAYEQYF. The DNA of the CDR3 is TGTGCCAGCACCGAACTAGGGGCCTACGAGCAGTACTTC. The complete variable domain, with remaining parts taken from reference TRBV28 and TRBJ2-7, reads DVKVTQSSRYLVKRTGEKVFLECVQDMDHENMFWYRQDPGLGLRLIYFSYDVKMKEKGDIPEGYSVSREKKERFSLILESASTNQTSMYLCASTELGAYEQYFGPGTRLTVT.

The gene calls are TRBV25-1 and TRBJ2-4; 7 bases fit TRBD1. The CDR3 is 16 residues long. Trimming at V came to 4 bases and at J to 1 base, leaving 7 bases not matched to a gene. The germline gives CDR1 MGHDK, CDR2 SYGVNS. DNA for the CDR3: TGTGCCAGCAGTGGGTTGACAGGGTCGGCCAAAAACATTCAGTACTTC. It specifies CASSGLTGSAKNIQYF.

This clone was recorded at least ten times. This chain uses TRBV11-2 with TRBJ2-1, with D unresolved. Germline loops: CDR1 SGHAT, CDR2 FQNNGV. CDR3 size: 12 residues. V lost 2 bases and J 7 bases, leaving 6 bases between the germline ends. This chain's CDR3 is CASSLMENEQFF. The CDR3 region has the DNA TGTGCCAGCAGCTTAATGGAGAATGAGCAGTTCTTC.

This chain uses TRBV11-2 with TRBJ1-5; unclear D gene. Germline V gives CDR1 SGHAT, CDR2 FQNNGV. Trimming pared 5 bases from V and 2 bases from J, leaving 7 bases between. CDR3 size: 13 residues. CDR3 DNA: TGTGCCAGCAGCGTGGACGGCAATCAGCCCCAGCATTTT. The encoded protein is CASSVDGNQPQHF.

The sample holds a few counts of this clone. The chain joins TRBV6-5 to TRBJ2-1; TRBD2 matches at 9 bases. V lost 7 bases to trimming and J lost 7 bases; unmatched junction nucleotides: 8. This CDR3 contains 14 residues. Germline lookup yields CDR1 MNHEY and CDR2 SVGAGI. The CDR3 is CASNWREGHNEQFF. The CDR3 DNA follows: TGTGCCAGCAATTGGCGGGAGGGCCATAATGAGCAGTTCTTC.

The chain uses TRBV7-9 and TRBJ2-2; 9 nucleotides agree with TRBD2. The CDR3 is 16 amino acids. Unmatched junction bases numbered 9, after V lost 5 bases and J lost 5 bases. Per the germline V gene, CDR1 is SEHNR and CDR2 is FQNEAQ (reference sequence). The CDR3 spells CASSPEAGGPTGELFF. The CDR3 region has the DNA TGTGCCAGCAGCCCCGAGGCGGGAGGGCCGACCGGGGAGCTGTTTTTT.

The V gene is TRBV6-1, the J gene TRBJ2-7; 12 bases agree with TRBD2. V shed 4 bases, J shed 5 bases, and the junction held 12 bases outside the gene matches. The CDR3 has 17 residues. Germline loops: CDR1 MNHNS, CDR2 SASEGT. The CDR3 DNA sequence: TGTGCCAGCAGTGGAACCCTGACTAGCGGGAGTGGCCACGAGCAGTACTTC. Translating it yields CASSGTLTSGSGHEQYF.

The CDR3 sequence: CASSNHPGPANYGYTF. In DNA, the CDR3 is TGTGCCAGCAGCAATCACCCGGGCCCAGCTAACTATGGCTACACCTTC. This chain uses TRBV9 with TRBJ1-2; the D is unclear. There are 16 residues in the CDR3. Germline CDR1 and CDR2: SGDLS and YYNGEE. Deletions cut 4 bases from V and 0 bases from J, with 16 bases between.

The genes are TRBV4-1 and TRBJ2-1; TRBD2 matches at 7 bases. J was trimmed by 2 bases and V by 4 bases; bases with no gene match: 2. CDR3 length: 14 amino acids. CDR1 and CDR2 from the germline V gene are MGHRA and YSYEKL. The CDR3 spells CASSPGRAYNEQFF. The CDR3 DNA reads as TGCGCCAGCAGCCCAGGGAGGGCCTACAATGAGCAGTTCTTC.

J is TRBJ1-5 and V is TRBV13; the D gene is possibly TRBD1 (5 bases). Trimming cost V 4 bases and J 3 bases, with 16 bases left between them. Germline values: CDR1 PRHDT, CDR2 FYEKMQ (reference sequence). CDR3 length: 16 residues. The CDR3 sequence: CASSCPGRNFNQPQHF. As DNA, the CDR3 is TGTGCCAGCAGCTGCCCGGGACGGAACTTCAATCAGCCCCAGCATTTT. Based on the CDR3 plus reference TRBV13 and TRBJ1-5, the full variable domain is AAGVIQSPRHLIKEKRETATLKCYPIPRHDTVYWYQQGPGQDPQFLISFYEKMQSDKGSIPDRFSAQQFSDYHSELNMSSLELGDSALYFCASSCPGRNFNQPQHFGDGTRLSIL.

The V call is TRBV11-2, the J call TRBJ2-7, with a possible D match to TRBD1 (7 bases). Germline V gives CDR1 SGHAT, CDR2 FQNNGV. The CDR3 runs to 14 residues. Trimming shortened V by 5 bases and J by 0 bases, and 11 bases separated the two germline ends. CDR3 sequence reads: CASSARGDSYEQYF. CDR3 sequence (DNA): TGTGCCAGCAGCGCCAGGGGGGACTCCTACGAGCAGTACTTC.

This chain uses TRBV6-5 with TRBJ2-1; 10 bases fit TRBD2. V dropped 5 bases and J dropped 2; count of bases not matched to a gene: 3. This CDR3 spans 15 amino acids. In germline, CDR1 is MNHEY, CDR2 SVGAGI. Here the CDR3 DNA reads TGTGCCAGCAGTAGCGGGGGGGAGGCCTACAATGAGCAGTTCTTC. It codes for CASSSGGEAYNEQFF.

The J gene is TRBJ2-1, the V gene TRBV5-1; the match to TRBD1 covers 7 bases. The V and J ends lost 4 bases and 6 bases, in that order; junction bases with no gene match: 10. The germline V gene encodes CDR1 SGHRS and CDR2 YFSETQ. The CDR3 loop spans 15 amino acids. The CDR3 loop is CASSPTGFGGNEQFF. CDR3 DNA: TGCGCCAGCAGCCCGACAGGGTTTGGTGGCAATGAGCAGTTCTTC.

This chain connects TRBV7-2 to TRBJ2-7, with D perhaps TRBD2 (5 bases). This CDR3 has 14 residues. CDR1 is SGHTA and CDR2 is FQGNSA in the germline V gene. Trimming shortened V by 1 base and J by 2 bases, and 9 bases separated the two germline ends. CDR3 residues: CASSLVGGPYEQYF. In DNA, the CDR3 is TGTGCCAGCAGCTTAGTAGGAGGACCCTACGAGCAGTACTTC. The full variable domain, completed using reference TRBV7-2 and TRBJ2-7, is GAGVSQSPSNKVTEKGKDVELRCDPISGHTALYWYRQSLGQGLEFLIYFQGNSAPDKSGLPSDRFSAERTGGSVSTLTIQRTQQEDSAVYLCASSLVGGPYEQYFGPGTRLTVT.

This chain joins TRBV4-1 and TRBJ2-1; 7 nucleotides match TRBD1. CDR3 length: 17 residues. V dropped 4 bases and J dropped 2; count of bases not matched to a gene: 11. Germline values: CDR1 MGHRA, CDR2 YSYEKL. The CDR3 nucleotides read TGCGCCAGCAGCCGCCAGGGGACAGCCGTCGCCTACAATGAGCAGTTCTTC. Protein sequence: CASSRQGTAVAYNEQFF.

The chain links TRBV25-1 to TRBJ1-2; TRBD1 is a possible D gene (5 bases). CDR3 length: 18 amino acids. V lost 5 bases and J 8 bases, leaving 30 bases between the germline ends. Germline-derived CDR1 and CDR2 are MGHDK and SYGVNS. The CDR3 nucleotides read TGTGCCAGCAGTCCCCTATCCCCCGGGGCCACGGGGATTAGCGGCTACACCTTC. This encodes CASSPLSPGATGISGYTF.

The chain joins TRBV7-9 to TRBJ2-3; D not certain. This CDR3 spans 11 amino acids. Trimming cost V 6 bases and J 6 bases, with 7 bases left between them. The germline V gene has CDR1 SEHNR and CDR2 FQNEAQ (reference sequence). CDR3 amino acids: CASRRMDTQYF. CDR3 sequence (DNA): TGTGCCAGCAGGAGGATGGATACGCAGTATTTT.

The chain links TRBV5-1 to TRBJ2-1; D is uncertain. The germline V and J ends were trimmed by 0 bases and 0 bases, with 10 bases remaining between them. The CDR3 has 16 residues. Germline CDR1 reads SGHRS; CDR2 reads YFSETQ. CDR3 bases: TGCGCCAGCAGCTTGGAGGCCGCCCCCTCCTACAATGAGCAGTTCTTC. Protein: CASSLEAAPSYNEQFF.

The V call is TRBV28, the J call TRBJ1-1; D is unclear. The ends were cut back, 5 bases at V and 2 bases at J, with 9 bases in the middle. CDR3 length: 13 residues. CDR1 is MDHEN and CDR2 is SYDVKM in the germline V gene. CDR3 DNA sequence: TGTGCCAGCAGTCCCGCCAGTAACACTGAAGCTTTCTTT. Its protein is CASSPASNTEAFF. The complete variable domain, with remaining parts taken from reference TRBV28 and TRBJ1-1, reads DVKVTQSSRYLVKRTGEKVFLECVQDMDHENMFWYRQDPGLGLRLIYFSYDVKMKEKGDIPEGYSVSREKKERFSLILESASTNQTSMYLCASSPASNTEAFFGQGTRLTVV.

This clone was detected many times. The CDR3 nucleotides read TGTGCCAGCAGTGTCCCGCTAGGGAATGAGCAGTTCTTC. Translation gives CASSVPLGNEQFF. The chain employs TRBV25-1 and TRBJ2-1; D not certain. From germline, CDR1 is MGHDK and CDR2 SYGVNS. The CDR3 spans 13 residues. V was pared by 4 bases and J by 7 bases, with 11 bases between.

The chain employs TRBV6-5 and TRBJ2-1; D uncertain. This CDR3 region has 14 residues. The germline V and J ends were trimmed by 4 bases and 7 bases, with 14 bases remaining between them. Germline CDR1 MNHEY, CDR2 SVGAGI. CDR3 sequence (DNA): TGTGCCAGCAGTTTGCAGGCCAGTGGAAATGAGCAGTTCTTC. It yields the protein CASSLQASGNEQFF.

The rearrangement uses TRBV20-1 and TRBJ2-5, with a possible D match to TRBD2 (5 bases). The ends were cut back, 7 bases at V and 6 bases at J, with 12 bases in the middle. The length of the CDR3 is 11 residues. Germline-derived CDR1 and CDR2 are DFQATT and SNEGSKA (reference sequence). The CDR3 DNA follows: TGCAGTGGGGGATGGGAGAAGACCCAGTACTTC. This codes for CSGGWEKTQYF.

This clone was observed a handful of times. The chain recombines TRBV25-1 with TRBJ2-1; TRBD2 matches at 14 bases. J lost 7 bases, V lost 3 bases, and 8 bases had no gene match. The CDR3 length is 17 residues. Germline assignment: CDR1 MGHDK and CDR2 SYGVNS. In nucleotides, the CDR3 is TGTGCCAGCAGTGATGGGTCCGGGACTAGCGGGAGAAATGAGCAGTTCTTC. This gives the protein CASSDGSGTSGRNEQFF.

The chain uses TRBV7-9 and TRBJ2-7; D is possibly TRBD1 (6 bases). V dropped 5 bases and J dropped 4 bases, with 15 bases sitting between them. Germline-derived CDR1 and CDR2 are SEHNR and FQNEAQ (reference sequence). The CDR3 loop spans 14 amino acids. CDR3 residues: CASSPPRDKYEQYF. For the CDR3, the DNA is TGTGCCAGCAGCCCCCCCCGGGACAAATACGAGCAGTACTTC.

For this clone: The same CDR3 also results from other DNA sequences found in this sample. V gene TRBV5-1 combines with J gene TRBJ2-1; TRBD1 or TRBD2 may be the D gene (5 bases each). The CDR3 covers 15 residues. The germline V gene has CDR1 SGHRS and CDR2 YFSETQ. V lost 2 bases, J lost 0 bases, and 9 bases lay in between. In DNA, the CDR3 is TGCGCCAGCAGCTTTACTGGGGGCTCCTACAATGAGCAGTTCTTC. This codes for CASSFTGGSYNEQFF. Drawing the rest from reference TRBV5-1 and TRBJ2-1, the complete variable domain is KAGVTQTPRYLIKTRGQQVTLSCSPISGHRSVSWYQQTPGQGLQFLFEYFSETQRNKGNFPGRFSGRQFSNSRSEMNVSTLELGDSALYLCASSFTGGSYNEQFFGPGTRLTVL.

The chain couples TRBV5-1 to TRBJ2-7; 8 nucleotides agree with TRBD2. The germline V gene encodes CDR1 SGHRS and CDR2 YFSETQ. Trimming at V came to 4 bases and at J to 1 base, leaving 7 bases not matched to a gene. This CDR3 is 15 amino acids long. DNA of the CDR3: TGCGCCAGCAGCCTTGGGCTAGCGGGTTCCTACGAGCAGTACTTC. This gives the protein CASSLGLAGSYEQYF.